A single sample gave rise to the 16 T cell receptor beta chains below, sequenced in a study of T cell repertoires in cytomegalovirus infection (dated by TCRdb to 2018 to 2020). Sequencing used an Illumina HiSeq 1500. TCRdb reran the public reads through fastp at Q25 and MiXCR, keeping productive beta chains. Identical CDR3 protein sequences are pooled into one entry, listed with their most common genes and DNA. For this sample there are 740,000 or so distinct CDR3 sequences; roughly a third appear just once. The ten largest clones take up about 2.8% of the sample. The sequenced sample consisted of PBMCs. The receptors were sampled from a human donor in good health (CMV status not recorded). Some clones in this sample may be carry-over from other donors' samples.

This clonotype was picked up one time. The chain carries TRBV11-2 and TRBJ2-7; D possibly corresponds to TRBD1 (6 bases). The CDR3 spans 14 residues. Trimming removed 5 bases at V and 4 bases at J, with 15 bases between. Germline V gene sequence: CDR1 SGHAT, CDR2 FQNNGV. For the CDR3, the DNA is TGTGCCAGCAGCGCCGGGACACAGAGTTACGAGCAGTACTTC. Its protein product is CASSAGTQSYEQYF.

The chain recombines TRBV6-6 with TRBJ2-7, with TRBD1 matching over 7 bases. The CDR3 is made up of 16 amino acids. J was trimmed by 2 bases and V by 2 bases; bases with no gene match: 9. The V gene's germline CDR1 is MNHNY and CDR2 SVGAGI (reference sequence). CDR3 nucleotides: TGTGCCAGCAGTTACCGAGGGACAGTGGAAACCTACGAGCAGTACTTC. It specifies CASSYRGTVETYEQYF.

This clonotype turned up a few times. The chain recombines TRBV7-6 with TRBJ1-5; D is possibly TRBD1 (5 bases). The germline gives CDR1 SGHVS, CDR2 FNYEAQ. V lost 6 bases, J lost 7 bases, and 19 bases lay in between. CDR3 size: 15 residues. This CDR3 reads CASSENGGVGQPQHF. In nucleotides, the CDR3 is TGTGCCAGCAGTGAAAATGGAGGGGTTGGGCAGCCCCAGCATTTT.

The genes are TRBV2 and TRBJ1-1, with D unclear. In germline, CDR1 is SNHLY, CDR2 FYNNEI. Trimming removed 4 bases from V and 3 bases from J, with 9 bases in between. The CDR3 loop spans 13 amino acids. For the CDR3, the DNA is TGTGCCAGCAGTGTGTGGCGGCACACTGAAGCTTTCTTT. It codes for CASSVWRHTEAFF.

The V call is TRBV2, the J call TRBJ1-3, with a tentative D call TRBD1 (6 bases). The CDR3 spans 15 residues. V lost 7 bases and J 0 bases, leaving 13 bases between the germline ends. Germline V gives CDR1 SNHLY, CDR2 FYNNEI. The chain's CDR3 is CASIQGMSSGNTIYF. CDR3 bases: TGTGCCAGCATTCAGGGGATGAGCTCTGGAAACACCATATATTTT.

The V and J genes are TRBV6-1 and TRBJ1-4; D not certain. V was pared by 3 bases and J by 6 bases, with 8 bases between. CDR1 and CDR2 from the germline V gene are MNHNS and SASEGT. The CDR3 is made up of 13 amino acids. The CDR3 reads CASSEAPDEKLFF. CDR3 nucleotides: TGTGCCAGCAGTGAGGCCCCAGATGAAAAACTGTTTTTT.

This clonotype was observed a handful of times. The chain has TRBV19 and TRBJ1-4; D call uncertain. The V and J ends lost 3 bases and 0 bases respectively, with 20 bases between them. Germline V gives CDR1 LNHDA, CDR2 SQIVND (reference sequence). The CDR3 extends over 19 amino acids. The CDR3 reads CASSMSRPARGATNEKLFF. The CDR3 bases are TGTGCCAGTAGTATGAGTCGTCCGGCGCGGGGAGCAACTAATGAAAAACTGTTTTTT.

This clonotype came up a few times. V and J are TRBV20-1 and TRBJ2-5, with 8 bases lining up with TRBD2. Trimming cost V 3 bases and J 5 bases; bases outside gene matches: 8. Germline V lookup: CDR1 DFQATT, CDR2 SNEGSKA (reference sequence). This CDR3 is 14 amino acids long. CDR3 in amino acids: CSASLGRAGETQYF. CDR3 in DNA: TGCAGTGCTAGCCTCGGGAGGGCCGGGGAGACCCAGTACTTC.

In this sample, this clonotype turned up a few times. The rearrangement uses TRBV20-1 and TRBJ2-2; 11 bases agree with TRBD2. V was clipped by 1 base and J by 0 bases; unmatched bases: 10. CDR1 and CDR2 (germline): DFQATT, SNEGSKA (reference sequence). The CDR3 is 19 residues long. CDR3 amino acids: CSARVVSSGGFANTGELFF. The CDR3 nucleotides are TGCAGTGCTAGAGTAGTGTCTAGCGGGGGGTTCGCGAACACCGGGGAGCTGTTTTTT.

The V gene is TRBV7-2, the J gene TRBJ1-6, with D maybe TRBD1 (5 bases). The ends were cut back, 6 bases at V and 2 bases at J, with 8 bases in the middle. This CDR3 region has 14 residues. Germline V gene data show CDR1 as SGHTA and CDR2 as FQGNSA. The DNA of the CDR3 is TGTGCCAGCAGGGACAAGGCCTATAATTCACCCCTCCACTTT. Its protein is CASRDKAYNSPLHF.

CDR3 in DNA: TGTGCCTGGAGACCCCACCCTAGCACAGATACGCAGTATTTT. Protein: CAWRPHPSTDTQYF. The chain joins TRBV30 to TRBJ2-3; unclear D gene. Trimming took 3 bases from V and 0 from J, leaving 10 bases between them. Per germline, CDR1 GTSNPN and CDR2 SVGIG (reference sequence). The CDR3 loop spans 14 amino acids.

Worth noting for this clonotype: No conserved phenylalanine or tryptophan is present at the end of the CDR3, so a read error is the likely explanation. V and J are TRBV29-1 and TRBJ2-1; 9 bases map to TRBD1. V was clipped by 6 bases and J by 0 bases; unmatched bases: 0. The CDR3 is 13 residues long. Germline loops: CDR1 SQVTM, CDR2 ANQGSEA. CDR3 nucleotide sequence: TGCAGCGTGACAGGGGGCTCCTACAATGAGCAGTTCTTA. It yields the protein CSVTGGSYNEQFL.

The J gene is TRBJ1-5, the V gene TRBV19; TRBD1 aligns across 8 bases. The J segment lost 3 bases and the V segment lost 9 bases, leaving 4 bases of the junction unmatched. Germline CDR1 reads LNHDA; CDR2 reads SQIVND (reference sequence). This CDR3 comprises 13 residues. Written as DNA, the CDR3 is TGTGCCAGCAGGCAGGGGGCCAATCAGCCCCAGCATTTT. Residues: CASRQGANQPQHF.

As concerns this clonotype: The junction departs from the called germline gene at one end, perhaps through a read error. The chain couples TRBV12-3 or TRBV12-4 to TRBJ2-2; the D gene is possibly TRBD2 (6 bases). CDR3 size: 15 residues. The CDR3, as DNA: TGTGACAGCAGTCTACTGACTAGATCATCCGGGGAGCTGTTTTTT. Protein product: CDSSLLTRSSGELFF.

V is TRBV29-1 and J is TRBJ2-5; TRBD1 is a possible D gene (6 bases). The germline CDR1 and CDR2 sequences are SQVTM and ANQGSEA. V was trimmed by 7 bases and J by 7 bases, leaving 16 bases between them. This CDR3 region has 12 residues. The CDR3 reads CSDRESHGTQYF. The CDR3 DNA sequence: TGCAGCGACAGGGAATCGCACGGGACCCAGTACTTC.

The chain joins TRBV14 to TRBJ2-2, with 7 positions matching TRBD1. The CDR3 is 18 residues long. CDR1 and CDR2 (germline): SGHDN, FVKESK. Trimming at V came to 0 bases and at J to 3 bases, leaving 10 bases not matched to a gene. CDR3 in DNA: TGTGCCAGCAGCCAAGATGGGTTCGGCAGGGGGTACACCGGGGAGCTGTTTTTT. Translating gives CASSQDGFGRGYTGELFF.